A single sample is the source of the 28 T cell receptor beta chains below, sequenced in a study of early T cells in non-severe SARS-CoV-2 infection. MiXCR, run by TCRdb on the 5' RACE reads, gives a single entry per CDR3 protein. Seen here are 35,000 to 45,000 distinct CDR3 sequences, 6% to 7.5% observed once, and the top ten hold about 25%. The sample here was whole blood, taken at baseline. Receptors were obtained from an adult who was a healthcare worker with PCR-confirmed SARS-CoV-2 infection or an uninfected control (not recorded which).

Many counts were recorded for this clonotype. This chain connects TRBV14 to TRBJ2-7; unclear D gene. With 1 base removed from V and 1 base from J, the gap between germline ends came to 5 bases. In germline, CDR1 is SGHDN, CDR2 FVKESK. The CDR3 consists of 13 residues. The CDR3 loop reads CASSQVGSYEQYF. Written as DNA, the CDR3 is TGTGCCAGCAGCCAAGTTGGGTCCTACGAGCAGTACTTC.

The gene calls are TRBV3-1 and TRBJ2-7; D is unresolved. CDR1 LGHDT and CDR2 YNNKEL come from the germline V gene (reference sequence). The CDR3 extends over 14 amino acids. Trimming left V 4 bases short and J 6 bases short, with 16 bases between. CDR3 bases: TGTGCCAGCAGCCCCTCTCCGGCTAGAAGCGAGCAGTACTTC. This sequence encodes CASSPSPARSEQYF.

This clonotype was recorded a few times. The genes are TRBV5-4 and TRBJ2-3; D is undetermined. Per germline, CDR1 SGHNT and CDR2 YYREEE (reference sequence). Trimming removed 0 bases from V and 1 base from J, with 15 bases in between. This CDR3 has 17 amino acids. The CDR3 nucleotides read TGTGCCAGCAGCTTGGGACTTACGCAACCGGGCACAGATACGCAGTATTTT. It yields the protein CASSLGLTQPGTDTQYF. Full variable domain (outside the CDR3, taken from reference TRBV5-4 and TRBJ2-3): ETGVTQSPTHLIKTRGQQVTLRCSSQSGHNTVSWYQQALGQGPQFIFQYYREEENGRGNFPPRFSGLQFPNYSSELNVNALELDDSALYLCASSLGLTQPGTDTQYFGPGTRLTVL.

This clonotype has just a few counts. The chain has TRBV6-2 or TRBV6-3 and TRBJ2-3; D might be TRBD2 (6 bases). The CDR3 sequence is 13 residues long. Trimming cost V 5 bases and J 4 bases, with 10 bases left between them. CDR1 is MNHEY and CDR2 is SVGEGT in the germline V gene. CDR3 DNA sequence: TGTGCCAGCAGTGAGGAGCGGGCAGATACGCAGTATTTT. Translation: CASSEERADTQYF.

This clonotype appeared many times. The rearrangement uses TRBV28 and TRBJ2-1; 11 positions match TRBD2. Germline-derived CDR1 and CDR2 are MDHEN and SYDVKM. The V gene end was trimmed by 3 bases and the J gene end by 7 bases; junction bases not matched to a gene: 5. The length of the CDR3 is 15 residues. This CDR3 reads CASSLSSGRQNEQFF. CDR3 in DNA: TGTGCCAGCAGTTTGTCTAGCGGGAGGCAGAATGAGCAGTTCTTC.

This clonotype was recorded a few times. CDR3 sequence: CASSPDIHSGEEQYF. CDR3 coding DNA: TGTGCCAGCAGCCCCGACATTCACTCCGGGGAAGAGCAGTACTTC. The V gene is TRBV7-9, the J gene TRBJ2-7; perhaps TRBD2 as D (5 bases). There are 15 residues in the CDR3. Germline V gene sequence: CDR1 SEHNR, CDR2 FQNEAQ (reference sequence). V was cut by 5 bases and J by 7 bases, with 21 bases left in between.

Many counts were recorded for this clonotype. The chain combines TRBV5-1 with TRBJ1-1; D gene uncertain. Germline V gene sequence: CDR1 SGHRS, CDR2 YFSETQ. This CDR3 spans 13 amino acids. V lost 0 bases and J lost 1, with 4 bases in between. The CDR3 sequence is CASSLAQNTEAFF. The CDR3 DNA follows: TGCGCCAGCAGCTTGGCCCAGAACACTGAAGCTTTCTTT.

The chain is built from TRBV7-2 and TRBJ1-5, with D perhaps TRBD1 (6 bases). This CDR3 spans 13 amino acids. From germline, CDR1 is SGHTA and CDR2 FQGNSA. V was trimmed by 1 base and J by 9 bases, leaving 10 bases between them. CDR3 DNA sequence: TGTGCCAGCAGCTTAGAACAGGGCCCGCCCCAGCATTTT. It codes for CASSLEQGPPQHF.

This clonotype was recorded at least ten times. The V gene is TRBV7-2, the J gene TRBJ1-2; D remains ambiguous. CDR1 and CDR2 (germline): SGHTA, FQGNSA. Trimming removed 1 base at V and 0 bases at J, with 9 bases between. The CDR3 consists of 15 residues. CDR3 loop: CASSLVRDSNYGYTF. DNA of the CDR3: TGTGCCAGCAGCTTAGTACGTGATTCTAACTATGGCTACACCTTC.

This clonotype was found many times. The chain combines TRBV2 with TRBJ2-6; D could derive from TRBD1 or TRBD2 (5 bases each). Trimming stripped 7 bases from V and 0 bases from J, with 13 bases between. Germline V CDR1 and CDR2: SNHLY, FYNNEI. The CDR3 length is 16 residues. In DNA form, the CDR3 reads TGTGCCAGCACCTGGGACGGGCACTCTGGGGCCAACGTCCTGACTTTC. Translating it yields CASTWDGHSGANVLTF.

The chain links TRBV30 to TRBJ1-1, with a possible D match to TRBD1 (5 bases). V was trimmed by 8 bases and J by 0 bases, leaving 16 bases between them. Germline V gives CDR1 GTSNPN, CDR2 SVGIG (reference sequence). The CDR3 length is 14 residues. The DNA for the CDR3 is TGTGCCGGGATTAAGGGACTTTTGAACACTGAAGCTTTCTTT. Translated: CAGIKGLLNTEAFF.

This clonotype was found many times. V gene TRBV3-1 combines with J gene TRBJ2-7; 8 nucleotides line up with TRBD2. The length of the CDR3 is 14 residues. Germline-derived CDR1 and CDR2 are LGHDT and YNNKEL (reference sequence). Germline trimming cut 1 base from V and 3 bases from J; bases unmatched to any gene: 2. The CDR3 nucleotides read TGTGCCAGCAGCCAAGCGGGGGGGAACTACGAGCAGTACTTC. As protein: CASSQAGGNYEQYF.

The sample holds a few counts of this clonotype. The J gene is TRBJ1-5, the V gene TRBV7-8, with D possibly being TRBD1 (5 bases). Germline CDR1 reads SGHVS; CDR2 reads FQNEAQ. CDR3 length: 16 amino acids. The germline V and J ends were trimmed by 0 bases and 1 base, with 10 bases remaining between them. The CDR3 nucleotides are TGTGCCAGCAGCTTAGCAGGGCGGGGGAGCAATCAGCCCCAGCATTTT. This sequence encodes CASSLAGRGSNQPQHF.

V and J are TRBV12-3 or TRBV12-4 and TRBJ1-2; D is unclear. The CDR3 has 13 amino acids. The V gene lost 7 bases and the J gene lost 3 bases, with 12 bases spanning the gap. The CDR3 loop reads CASTDWTDYGYTF. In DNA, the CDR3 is TGTGCCAGCACGGATTGGACGGACTATGGCTACACCTTC.

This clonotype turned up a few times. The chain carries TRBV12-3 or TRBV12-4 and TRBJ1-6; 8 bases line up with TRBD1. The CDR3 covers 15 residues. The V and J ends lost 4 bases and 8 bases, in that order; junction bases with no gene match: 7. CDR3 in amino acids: CASSSHHRGDSPLHF. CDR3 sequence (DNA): TGTGCCAGCAGTTCCCATCACAGGGGGGATTCACCCCTCCACTTT.

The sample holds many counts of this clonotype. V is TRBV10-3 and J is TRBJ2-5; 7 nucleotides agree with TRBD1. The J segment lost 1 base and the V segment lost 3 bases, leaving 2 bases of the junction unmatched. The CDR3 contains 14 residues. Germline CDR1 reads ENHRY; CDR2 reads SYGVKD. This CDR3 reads CAISDGQVQETQYF. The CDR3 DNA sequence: TGTGCCATCAGTGATGGACAGGTCCAAGAGACCCAGTACTTC.

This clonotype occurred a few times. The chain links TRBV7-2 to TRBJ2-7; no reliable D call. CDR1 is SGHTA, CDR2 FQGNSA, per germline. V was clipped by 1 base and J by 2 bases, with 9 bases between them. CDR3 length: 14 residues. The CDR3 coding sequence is TGTGCCAGCAGCTTAGTCAATCCGGCCTACGAGCAGTACTTC. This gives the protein CASSLVNPAYEQYF.

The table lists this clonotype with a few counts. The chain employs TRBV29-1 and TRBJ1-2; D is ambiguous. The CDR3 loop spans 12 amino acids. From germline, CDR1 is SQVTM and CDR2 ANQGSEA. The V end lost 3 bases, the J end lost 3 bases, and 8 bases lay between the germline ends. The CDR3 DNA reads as TGCAGCGTTGAGTCACAGTACTATGGCTACACCTTC. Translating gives CSVESQYYGYTF.

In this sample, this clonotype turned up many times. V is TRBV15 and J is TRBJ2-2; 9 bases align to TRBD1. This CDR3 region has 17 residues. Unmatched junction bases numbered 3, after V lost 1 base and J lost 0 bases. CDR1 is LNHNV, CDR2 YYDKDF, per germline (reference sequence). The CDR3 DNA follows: TGTGCCACCAGCAGAGCCTGGACAGGGGCGAACACCGGGGAGCTGTTTTTT. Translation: CATSRAWTGANTGELFF.

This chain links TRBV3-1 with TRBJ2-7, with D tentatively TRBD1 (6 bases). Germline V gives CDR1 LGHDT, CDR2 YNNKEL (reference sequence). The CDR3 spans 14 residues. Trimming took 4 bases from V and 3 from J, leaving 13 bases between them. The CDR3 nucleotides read TGTGCCAGCAGCCCCCGGGACAACCGCTACGAGCAGTACTTC. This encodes CASSPRDNRYEQYF.

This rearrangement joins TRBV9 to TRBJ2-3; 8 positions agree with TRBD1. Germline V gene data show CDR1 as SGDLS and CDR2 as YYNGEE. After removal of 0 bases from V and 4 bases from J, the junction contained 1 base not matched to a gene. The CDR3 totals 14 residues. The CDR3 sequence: CASSVAQGADTQYF. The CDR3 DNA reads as TGTGCCAGCAGCGTAGCACAGGGGGCAGATACGCAGTATTTT.

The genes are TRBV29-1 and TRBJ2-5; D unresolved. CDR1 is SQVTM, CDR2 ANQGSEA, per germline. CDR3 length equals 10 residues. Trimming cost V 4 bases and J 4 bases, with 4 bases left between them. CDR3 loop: CSVVVETQYF. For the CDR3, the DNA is TGCAGCGTTGTAGTAGAGACCCAGTACTTC.

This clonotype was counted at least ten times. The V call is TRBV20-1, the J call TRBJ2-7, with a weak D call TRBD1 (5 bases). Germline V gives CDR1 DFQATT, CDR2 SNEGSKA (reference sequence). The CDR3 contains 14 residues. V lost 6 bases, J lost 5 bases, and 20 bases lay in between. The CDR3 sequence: CSAQAAAGWNEQYF. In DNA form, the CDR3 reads TGCAGTGCACAGGCGGCCGCCGGATGGAACGAGCAGTACTTC.

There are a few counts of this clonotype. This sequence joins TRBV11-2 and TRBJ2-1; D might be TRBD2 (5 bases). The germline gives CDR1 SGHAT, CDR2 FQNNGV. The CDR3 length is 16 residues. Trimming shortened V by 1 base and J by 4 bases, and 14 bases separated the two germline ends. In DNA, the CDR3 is TGTGCCAGCAGCTTAGGGGCCGGACTTAAATACAATGAGCAGTTCTTC. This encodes CASSLGAGLKYNEQFF.

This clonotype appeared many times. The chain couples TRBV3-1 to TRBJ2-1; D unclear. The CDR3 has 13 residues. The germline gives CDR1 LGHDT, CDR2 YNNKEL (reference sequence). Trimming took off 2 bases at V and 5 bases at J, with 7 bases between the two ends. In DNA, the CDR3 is TGTGCCAGCAGCCAATTAAGCCACAATGAGCAGTTCTTC. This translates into CASSQLSHNEQFF.

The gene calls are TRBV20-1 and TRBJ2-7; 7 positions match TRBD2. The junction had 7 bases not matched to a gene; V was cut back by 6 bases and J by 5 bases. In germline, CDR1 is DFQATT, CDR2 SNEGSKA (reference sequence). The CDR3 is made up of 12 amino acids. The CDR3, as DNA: TGCAGTGCCCCGGGACTATACGACGAGCAGTACTTC. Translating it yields CSAPGLYDEQYF.

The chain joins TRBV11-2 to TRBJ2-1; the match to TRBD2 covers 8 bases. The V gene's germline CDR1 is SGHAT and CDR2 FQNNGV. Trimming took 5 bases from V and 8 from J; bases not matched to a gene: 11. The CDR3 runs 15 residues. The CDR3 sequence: CASSPNQREFDEQFF. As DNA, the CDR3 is TGTGCCAGCAGCCCCAACCAGCGGGAGTTCGATGAGCAGTTCTTC. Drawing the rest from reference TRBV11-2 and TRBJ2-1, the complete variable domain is EAGVAQSPRYKIIEKRQSVAFWCNPISGHATLYWYQQILGQGPKLLIQFQNNGVVDDSQLPKDRFSAERLKGVDSTLKIQPAKLEDSAVYLCASSPNQREFDEQFFGPGTRLTVL.

The CDR3 here is CASSSYRSEQYF. Here the CDR3 DNA reads TGTGCCAGCAGCTCCTATAGGTCCGAGCAGTACTTC. The V call is TRBV13, the J call TRBJ2-7, with D unclear. Germline CDR1 PRHDT, CDR2 FYEKMQ (reference sequence). This CDR3 region has 12 residues. V lost 4 bases and J lost 6, with 10 bases in between.